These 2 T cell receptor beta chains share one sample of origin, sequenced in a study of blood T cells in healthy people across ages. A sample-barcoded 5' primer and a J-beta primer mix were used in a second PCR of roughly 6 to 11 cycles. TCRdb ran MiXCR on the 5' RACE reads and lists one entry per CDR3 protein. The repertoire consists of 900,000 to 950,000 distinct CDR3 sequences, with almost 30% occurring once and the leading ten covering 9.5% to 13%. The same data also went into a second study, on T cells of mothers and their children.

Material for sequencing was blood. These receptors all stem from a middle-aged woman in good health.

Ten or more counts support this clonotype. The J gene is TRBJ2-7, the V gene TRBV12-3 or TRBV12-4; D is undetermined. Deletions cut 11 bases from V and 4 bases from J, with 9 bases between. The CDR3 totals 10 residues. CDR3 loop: CALWRYEQYF. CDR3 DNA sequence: TGTGCCCTATGGCGATACGAGCAGTACTTC.

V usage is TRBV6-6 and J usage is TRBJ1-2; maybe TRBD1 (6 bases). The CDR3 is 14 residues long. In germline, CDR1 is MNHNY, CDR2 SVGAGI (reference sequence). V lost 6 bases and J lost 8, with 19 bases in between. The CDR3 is CASSRLGGAEGYTF. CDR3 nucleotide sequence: TGTGCCAGCAGCCGCCTAGGGGGGGCGGAAGGCTACACCTTC.